This T cell receptor beta chain derives from a study of blood T cell repertoires in COVID-19. Background on the study: Material from acute and convalescent COVID-19 was sourced from the United States, Italy and Spain. Nucleic acid was either cDNA or gDNA, and it came from T cells, B-cell-depleted T cells, or PBMCs.

V lost 11 bases and J 4 bases, leaving 17 bases between the germline ends. CDR1 and CDR2 from the germline V gene are LNHNV and YYDKDF (reference sequence). The CDR3 length is 14 residues. As handled by the study authors: Reference gene primer amplification yielded estimated nucleated cell counts. Produced via immunoSEQ multiplex PCR; TCRdb's table is partial and in-frame only. D and trimming come from the DNA, and the V and J calls and clone size come from that table. Of over 85,000 clones in the sample, around nine tenths are singletons; the top ten hold 7% to 8.5%. The sequence came from a woman in her seventies with acute or convalescent COVID-19. The sample was peripheral blood. The gene calls are TRBV15 and TRBJ1-4; D unclear. The DNA for the CDR3 is TGTGCCCCCTCGTCGGGGAGGGTTAATGAAAAACTGTTTTTT. This sequence encodes CAPSSGRVNEKLFF.